Listed here are 5 T cell receptor beta chains from one sample, sequenced in a study of T cell responses to AZD1222 COVID-19 vaccine. Sequencing used immunoSEQ multiplex PCR; TCRdb keeps in-frame clones, though not all of them. This table holds 150,000 to 200,000 clones, 92% found once. Source: peripheral blood, taken 28 days after the second AZD1222 dose. Source of these receptors: an adult who received the AZD1222 COVID-19 vaccine.

The CDR3 coding sequence is TGTGCCAGCACCATGAGGACGGTGAACACTGAAGCTTTCTTT. Translation: CASTMRTVNTEAFF. V and J are TRBV7-9 and TRBJ1-1; D not resolved. Looked up from germline, CDR1 is SEHNR and CDR2 is FQNEAQ (reference sequence). The CDR3 loop spans 14 amino acids. The V end lost 7 bases, the J end lost 0 bases, and 12 bases lay between the germline ends.

The V gene is TRBV18, the J gene TRBJ1-1; D call uncertain. V lost 4 bases and J lost 5, with 11 bases in between. The CDR3 extends over 13 amino acids. Germline loops: CDR1 KGHSH, CDR2 LQKENI. The CDR3 protein is CASSLPSKTEAFF. CDR3 DNA sequence: TGTGCCAGCTCACTACCGAGTAAGACTGAAGCTTTCTTT.

This clone has just a few counts. The chain carries TRBV9 and TRBJ1-3, with 7 bases that match TRBD1. Trimming cost V 2 bases and J 1 base; bases outside gene matches: 12. This CDR3 has 18 residues. Germline-derived CDR1 and CDR2 are SGDLS and YYNGEE. DNA of the CDR3: TGTGCCAGCAGCGTGCGGGGAGGGCCAGGGGGGTCTGGAAACACCATATATTTT. Its protein product is CASSVRGGPGGSGNTIYF. Full variable domain (rest looked up from reference TRBV9 and TRBJ1-3): DSGVTQTPKHLITATGQRVTLRCSPRSGDLSVYWYQQSLDQGLQFLIQYYNGEERAKGNILERFSAQQFPDLHSELNLSSLELGDSALYFCASSVRGGPGGSGNTIYFGEGSWLTVV.

J is TRBJ1-1 and V is TRBV4-2; maybe TRBD1 (6 bases). The CDR3 has 17 residues. V was shortened by 0 bases and J by 3 bases, with 17 bases between the two germline ends. Germline V lookup: CDR1 LGHNA, CDR2 YNFKEQ. Written as DNA, the CDR3 is TGTGCCAGCAGCCAAGAAGGGGGAAGGGACGATGACACTGAAGCTTTCTTT. Its protein product is CASSQEGGRDDDTEAFF.

The gene calls are TRBV6-6 and TRBJ2-3; D perhaps matches TRBD1 (5 bases). V was clipped by 5 bases and J by 1 base, with 19 bases between them. The germline gives CDR1 MNHNY, CDR2 SVGAGI (reference sequence). This CDR3 is built from 17 residues. CDR3 residues: CASSRPRWQGGTDTQYF. CDR3 nucleotides: TGTGCCAGCAGTCGCCCCCGGTGGCAGGGTGGCACAGATACGCAGTATTTT.